The next 6 T cell receptor beta chains were all read from a single sample in a study of cytomegalovirus exposure and HLA in healthy donors. Researchers ran the PCR with 60 Vbeta and 13 Jbeta primers. Generated by immunoSEQ multiplex PCR, the TCRdb table keeps only in-frame clones and is missing some. This table holds 100,000 or so clones, less than 75% found once. The sequencing input was PBMCs. The receptors derive from a man aged 35 to 55 in good health and CMV-seropositive.

This chain connects TRBV2 to TRBJ2-1; 12 positions match TRBD2. The trim removed 6 bases at V and 10 bases at J, leaving 7 bases unmatched. Germline CDR1 reads SNHLY; CDR2 reads FYNNEI. The CDR3 sequence is 14 residues long. The CDR3 nucleotides read TGTGCCAGCAGGACGACTAGCGGGAGACGAGAGCAGTTCTTC. Its translation: CASRTTSGRREQFF.

This clone was counted a single time. The chain is built from TRBV6-6 and TRBJ1-5; D gene uncertain. This CDR3 has 14 residues. CDR1 and CDR2 from the germline V gene are MNHNY and SVGAGI (reference sequence). Trimming took 8 bases from V and 1 from J, leaving 12 bases between them. CDR3 DNA sequence: TGTGCCAGCGGCGACATCTTGAGCAATCAGCCCCAGCATTTT. It encodes CASGDILSNQPQHF.

The J gene is TRBJ2-3, the V gene TRBV9, with 11 bases matching TRBD2. CDR1 SGDLS and CDR2 YYNGEE come from the germline V gene. The CDR3 is made up of 17 amino acids. Unmatched junction bases numbered 6, after V lost 0 bases and J lost 3 bases. The DNA for the CDR3 is TGTGCCAGCAGCGTAGGGCTAGCGGGAGGAGGTACAGATACGCAGTATTTT. Its translation is CASSVGLAGGGTDTQYF. Full variable domain (rest looked up from reference TRBV9 and TRBJ2-3): DSGVTQTPKHLITATGQRVTLRCSPRSGDLSVYWYQQSLDQGLQFLIQYYNGEERAKGNILERFSAQQFPDLHSELNLSSLELGDSALYFCASSVGLAGGGTDTQYFGPGTRLTVL.

J is TRBJ2-3 and V is TRBV6-5; the D gene is possibly TRBD2 (5 bases). The CDR3 extends over 15 amino acids. In germline, CDR1 is MNHEY, CDR2 SVGAGI. Trimming stripped 2 bases from V and 4 bases from J, with 13 bases between. The chain's CDR3 is CASSYRPGSADTQYF. As DNA, the CDR3 is TGTGCCAGCAGTTACAGACCGGGGTCGGCAGATACGCAGTATTTT.

Here the CDR3 DNA reads TGTGCCAGCAGTCCGACGACAGGCCCCAATCAGCCCCAGCATTTT. Its protein product is CASSPTTGPNQPQHF. V usage is TRBV6-1 and J usage is TRBJ1-5; TRBD1 is a possible D gene (6 bases). V shed 5 bases and J shed 3 bases, with 14 bases lying between them. Per germline, CDR1 MNHNS and CDR2 SASEGT. The CDR3 runs 15 residues.

V usage is TRBV27 and J usage is TRBJ2-7; no definite D call. V lost 2 bases and J 5 bases, leaving 16 bases between the germline ends. Germline CDR1 is MNHEY and CDR2 is SMNVEV (reference sequence). This CDR3 contains 15 residues. DNA for the CDR3: TGTGCCAGCAGTTTAGGGCTTCCGGTGGTCAACGAGCAGTACTTC. It specifies CASSLGLPVVNEQYF.